The rows below give T cell receptor beta chains drawn from one sample of a study of blood T cell repertoires in COVID-19. Sequencing was performed with immunoSEQ multiplex PCR; in TCRdb, only in-frame clones are kept and a portion is missing. Found here are some 290,000 clones, around 90% of them singletons; the top ten hold 2% to 2.5%. Source material: peripheral blood. These receptors all come from a woman aged 50 to 60 who had recovered from COVID-19. Each CDR3 is given with its conserved first and last residue. Only part of the rows carry a size: once, few, many, or a class if the clone is expanded.

J,size,V,CDR3
TRBJ1-4,-,TRBV11-2,CASSLDGARQGARRGEKLFF
TRBJ2-5,-,TRBV7-3,CASSRTGGQETQYF
TRBJ1-4,-,TRBV5-1,CASSSGRGATNEKLFF
TRBJ1-2,-,TRBV3-1/TRBV3-2,CASSQGDYGYTF
TRBJ1-5,-,TRBV10-1,CASSERAGAGNQPQHF
TRBJ1-4,-,TRBV7-8,CASSHRDRGMVKLFF
TRBJ1-2,-,TRBV6-6,CASSTAGQGRTGYTF
TRBJ1-1,once,TRBV28,CASRSAGTEAFF
TRBJ1-4,few,TRBV10-2,CASSYYGQGGEKLFF
TRBJ1-2,-,TRBV13,CASSLGQGDSYGYTF
TRBJ1-2,-,TRBV5-1,CASSPGAGIWDYGYTF
TRBJ1-3,-,TRBV7-6,CASSLGTGSGGNTIYF